This T cell receptor (beta chain) emerged from a study of blood T cell repertoires in COVID-19. Participants spanned ages 18 to 89 years and resided in 20 to 30 US areas. Participant-given clinical history determined each cohort assignment. Here immunoSEQ multiplex PCR was the method, and the copy in TCRdb shows in-frame clones only, minus some. Here the sample spans 100,000 to 150,000 clones, around 88% being singletons. This clonotype was obtained from a woman in her fifties or sixties who had recovered from COVID-19. Specimen: PBMCs or T cells enriched from blood (not recorded which).

CDR3 protein: CASSLTGQGTGELFF. The CDR3 DNA reads as TGTGCCAGCAGCTTAACCGGACAGGGGACCGGGGAGCTGTTTTTT. The V call is TRBV7-6, the J call TRBJ2-2; 9 nucleotides match TRBD1. Germline CDR1 and CDR2: SGHVS and FNYEAQ. J was trimmed by 5 bases and V by 2 bases; bases with no gene match: 3. The CDR3 is 15 amino acids.